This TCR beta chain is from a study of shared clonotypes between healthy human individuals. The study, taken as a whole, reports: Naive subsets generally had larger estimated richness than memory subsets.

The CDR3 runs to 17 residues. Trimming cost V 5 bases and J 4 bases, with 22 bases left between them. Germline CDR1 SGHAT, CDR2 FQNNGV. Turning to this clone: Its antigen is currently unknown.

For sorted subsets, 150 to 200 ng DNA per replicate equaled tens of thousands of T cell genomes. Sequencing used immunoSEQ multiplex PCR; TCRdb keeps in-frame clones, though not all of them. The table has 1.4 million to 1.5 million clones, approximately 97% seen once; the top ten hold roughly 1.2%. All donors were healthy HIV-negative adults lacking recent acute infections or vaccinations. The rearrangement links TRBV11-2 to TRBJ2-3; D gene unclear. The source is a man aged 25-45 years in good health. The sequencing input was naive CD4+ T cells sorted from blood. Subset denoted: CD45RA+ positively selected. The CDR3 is CASSLVRWSPGPDTQYF. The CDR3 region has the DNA TGTGCCAGCAGCCTCGTCCGTTGGTCTCCGGGCCCAGATACGCAGTATTTT.